This TCR beta chain was retrieved from a study of T cells after yellow fever vaccination. Looking at the study overall: Preparation of fractions with low cell numbers was performed using SMART-Seq v4 Ultra Low Input. Study observations and caveats: Weaker, the secondary response peaked sooner, at day 5 versus 15. Once the booster was given, most primary-vaccination clones reappeared, at just over 95% for CD4 and over 75% for CD8.

This clonotype was seen a handful of times. Its antigen is still unknown. 5'RACE template switching added a universal primer site and UMIs to TCR cDNA. TCRdb independently ran MiXCR on the 5' RACE reads; one entry per CDR3 protein. The data show roughly 350,000 distinct CDR3 sequences, with roughly 4% seen just once and about 22% held by the top ten. The CDR3 sequence is 13 residues long. The germline V gene encodes CDR1 SGHDT and CDR2 YYEEEE. Trimming stripped 0 bases from V and 4 bases from J, with 7 bases between. The source is a man between 18 and 35 years old who received the YFV17D yellow fever vaccine. Sample: PBMCs, taken 5 days after the yellow fever booster vaccination. This sequence joins TRBV5-6 and TRBJ1-1, with no clear D. In DNA form, the CDR3 reads TGTGCCAGCAGCTTGGAGGACGGCACTGAAGCTTTCTTT. Translating it yields CASSLEDGTEAFF. The full variable domain, rest sourced from reference TRBV5-6 and TRBJ1-1, is DAGVTQSPTHLIKTRGQQVTLRCSPKSGHDTVSWYQQALGQGPQFIFQYYEEEERQRGNFPDRFSGHQFPNYSSELNVNALLLGDSALYLCASSLEDGTEAFFGQGTRLTVV.